This TCR beta chain was sequenced for a study of vaccination and CD4 T cells after COVID-19. Whole-study context: SARS-CoV-2 was confirmed by nasal swab PCR; disease was mild in fewer than 10, severe in one. Blood was drawn a median around 70 days post second dose, range 14 to 241. With a range of 35 to 161, the median interval from diagnosis to drawing post-COVID samples was about 100 days. Overall study results and limits: For convalescent patients, a median approximately 84% of reactive clones surfaced exclusively after vaccination.

As regards this clonotype: No antigen is known for it.

Cultured CD4+ T cell DNA was sequenced using the Oncomine TCR Beta short-read assay. TCRdb re-called the PCR reads through MiXCR, storing one row per CDR3 protein. The sample lists about 15,000 distinct CDR3 sequences, 52% occurring once. The treatment was: roughly ten-day PBMC culture with coronavirus spike peptide pools or control peptides (ViraFEST assay). The sequenced sample consisted of CD4+ T cells from blood, cultured in vitro. This TCR was sampled from a human donor who had recovered from COVID-19.

CDR3 amino acids: CASSDVGAGNTIYF. The CDR3 DNA reads as TGTGCCAGCAGTGATGTAGGGGCTGGAAACACCATATATTTT. This sequence joins TRBV2 and TRBJ1-3; D might be TRBD1 (5 bases). Per the germline V gene, CDR1 is SNHLY and CDR2 is FYNNEI. V gave up 3 bases and J gave up 2 bases, with 8 bases separating them. CDR3 size: 14 residues.